This entry features one T cell receptor (beta chain) sequence. The data were taken from a study of blood T cell repertoires in COVID-19. Overall study context: Italy, Spain and the United States were the sources of the convalescent and acute COVID-19 samples.

Germline V gene lookup returns CDR1 SGHTA and CDR2 FQGNSA. Trimming removed 3 bases from V and 4 bases from J, with 9 bases in between. The CDR3 is made up of 13 amino acids. Data came from immunoSEQ multiplex PCR; TCRdb stores just in-frame clones and leaves some out. The sample gives about 210,000 clones, around 85% of which show up once; 3% to 4% is in the top ten. Membership in each cohort depended on participant-reported clinical history. This receptor was taken from a woman aged 35 to 49 with acute COVID-19. V usage is TRBV7-2 and J usage is TRBJ2-5; perhaps TRBD2 as D (6 bases). What was sequenced was PBMCs or T cells enriched from blood (not recorded which). CDR3 residues: CASSFSGGETQYF. Here the CDR3 DNA reads TGTGCCAGCAGCTTTAGCGGTGGAGAGACCCAGTACTTC.